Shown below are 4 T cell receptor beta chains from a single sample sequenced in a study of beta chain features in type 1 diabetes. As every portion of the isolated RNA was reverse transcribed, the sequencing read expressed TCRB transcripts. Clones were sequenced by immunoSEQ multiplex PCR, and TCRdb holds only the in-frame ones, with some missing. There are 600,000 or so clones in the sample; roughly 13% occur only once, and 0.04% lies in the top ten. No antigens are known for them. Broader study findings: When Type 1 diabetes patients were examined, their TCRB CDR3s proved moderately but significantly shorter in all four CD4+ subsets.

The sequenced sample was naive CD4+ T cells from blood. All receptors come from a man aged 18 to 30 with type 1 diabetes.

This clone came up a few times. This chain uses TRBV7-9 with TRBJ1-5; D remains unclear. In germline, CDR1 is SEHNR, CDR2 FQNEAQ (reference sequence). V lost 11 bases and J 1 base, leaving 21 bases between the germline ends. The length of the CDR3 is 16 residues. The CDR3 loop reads CAVGTQPLISNQPQHF. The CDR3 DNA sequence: TGTGCCGTCGGCACACAACCTCTCATAAGCAATCAGCCCCAGCATTTT.

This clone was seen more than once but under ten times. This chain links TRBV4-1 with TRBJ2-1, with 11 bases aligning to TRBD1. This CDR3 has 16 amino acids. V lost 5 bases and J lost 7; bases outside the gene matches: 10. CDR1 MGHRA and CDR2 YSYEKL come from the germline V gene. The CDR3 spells CASSGRTGGYRNEQFF. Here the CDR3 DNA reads TGCGCCAGCAGCGGCCGGACAGGGGGCTATAGGAATGAGCAGTTCTTC.

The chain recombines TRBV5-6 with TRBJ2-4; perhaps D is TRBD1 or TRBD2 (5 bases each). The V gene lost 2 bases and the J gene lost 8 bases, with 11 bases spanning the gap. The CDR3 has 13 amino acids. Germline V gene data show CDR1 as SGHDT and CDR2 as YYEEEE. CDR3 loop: CASSFGVRDIQYF. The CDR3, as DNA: TGTGCCAGCAGCTTCGGGGTCAGGGACATTCAGTACTTC.

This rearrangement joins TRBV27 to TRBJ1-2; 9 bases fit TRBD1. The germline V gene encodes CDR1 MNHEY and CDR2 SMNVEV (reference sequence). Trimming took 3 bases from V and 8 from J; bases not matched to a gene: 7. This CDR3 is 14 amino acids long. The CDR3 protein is CASSLGQGVRGYTF. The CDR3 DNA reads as TGTGCCAGCAGTTTGGGACAGGGAGTTCGGGGCTACACCTTC.